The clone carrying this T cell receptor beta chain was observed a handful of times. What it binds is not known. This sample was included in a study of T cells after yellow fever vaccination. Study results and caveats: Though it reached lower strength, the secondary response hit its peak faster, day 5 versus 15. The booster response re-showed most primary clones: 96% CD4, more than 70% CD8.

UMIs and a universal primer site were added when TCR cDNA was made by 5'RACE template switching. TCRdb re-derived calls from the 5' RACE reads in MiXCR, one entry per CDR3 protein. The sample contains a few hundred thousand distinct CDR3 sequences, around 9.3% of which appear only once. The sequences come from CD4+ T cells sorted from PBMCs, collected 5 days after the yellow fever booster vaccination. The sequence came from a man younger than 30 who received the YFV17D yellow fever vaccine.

The chain's CDR3 is CASTPGTSGEGRRELFF. CDR3 nucleotide sequence: TGTGCCAGCACCCCCGGGACTAGCGGGGAAGGACGCCGGGAGCTGTTTTTT. The genes are TRBV18 and TRBJ2-2; 13 positions match TRBD2. This CDR3 has 17 amino acids. V gave up 8 bases and J gave up 9 bases; unmatched junction bases: 15. Germline CDR1 and CDR2: KGHSH and LQKENI.